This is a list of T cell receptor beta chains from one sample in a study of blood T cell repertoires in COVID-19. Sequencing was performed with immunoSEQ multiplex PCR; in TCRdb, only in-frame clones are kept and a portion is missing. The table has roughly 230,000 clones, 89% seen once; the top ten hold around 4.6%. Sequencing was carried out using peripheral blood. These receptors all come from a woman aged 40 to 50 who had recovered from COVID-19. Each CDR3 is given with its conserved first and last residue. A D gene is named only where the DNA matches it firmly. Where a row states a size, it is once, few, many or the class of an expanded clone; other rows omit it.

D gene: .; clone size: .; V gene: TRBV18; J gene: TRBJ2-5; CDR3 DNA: TGTGCCAGCTCCGAACAGGGAAGGGAGACCCAGTACTTC; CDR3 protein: CASSEQGRETQYF
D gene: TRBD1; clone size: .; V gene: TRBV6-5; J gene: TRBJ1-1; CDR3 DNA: TGTGCCAGCAGGCAGGGGGCGAACACTGAAGCTTTCTTT; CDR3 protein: CASRQGANTEAFF
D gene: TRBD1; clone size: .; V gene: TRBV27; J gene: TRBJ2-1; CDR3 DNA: TGTGCCAGCAGTTTATCGATCCCAGGGGGCATGGCCTACTACAATGAGCAGTTCTTC; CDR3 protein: CASSLSIPGGMAYYNEQFF
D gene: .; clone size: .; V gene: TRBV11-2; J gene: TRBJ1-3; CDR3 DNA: TGTGCCAGCACCCCTACTGGAAACACCATATATTTT; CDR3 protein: CASTPTGNTIYF
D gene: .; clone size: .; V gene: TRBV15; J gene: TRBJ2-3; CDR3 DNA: TGTGCCACCAGCAGAGATCCCGGAGATACGCAGTATTTT; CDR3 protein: CATSRDPGDTQYF
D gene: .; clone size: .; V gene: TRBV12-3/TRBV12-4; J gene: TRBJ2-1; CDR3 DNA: TGTGCCAGCAGCCCCGTTCCCAATGAGCAGTTCTTC; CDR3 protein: CASSPVPNEQFF
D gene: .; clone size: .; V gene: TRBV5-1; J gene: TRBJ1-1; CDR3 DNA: TGCGCCAGCAGCGAAACAGGGCTGAACACTGAAGCTTTCTTT; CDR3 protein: CASSETGLNTEAFF
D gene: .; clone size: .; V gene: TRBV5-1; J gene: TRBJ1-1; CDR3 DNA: TGCGCCAGCAGTTTTACAGGAAAACCGAACACTGAAGCTTTCTTT; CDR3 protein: CASSFTGKPNTEAFF
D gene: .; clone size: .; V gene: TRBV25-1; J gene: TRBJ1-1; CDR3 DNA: TGTGCCAGCAGTGAGTCCGACAGAAGTGAAGCTTTCTTT; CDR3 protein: CASSESDRSEAFF
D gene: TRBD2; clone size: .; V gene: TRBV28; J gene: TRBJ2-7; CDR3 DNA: TGTGCCAGCAGTTTGTTGGCGGGGGGCTTTTCCTACGAGCAGTACTTC; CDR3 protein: CASSLLAGGFSYEQYF
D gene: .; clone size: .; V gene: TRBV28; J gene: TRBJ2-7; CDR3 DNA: TGTGCCAGCAGTTTGCTTATTCGCGACGAGCAGTACTTC; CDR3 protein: CASSLLIRDEQYF
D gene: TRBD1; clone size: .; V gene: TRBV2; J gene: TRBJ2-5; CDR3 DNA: TGTGCCAGCAGAGGGGACAGGGGGTGGGAGACCCAGTACTTC; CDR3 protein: CASRGDRGWETQYF
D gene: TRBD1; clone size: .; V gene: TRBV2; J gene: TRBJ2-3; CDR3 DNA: TGTGCCAGCAGGGGACAGGGATTAGATACGCAGTATTTT; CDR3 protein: CASRGQGLDTQYF
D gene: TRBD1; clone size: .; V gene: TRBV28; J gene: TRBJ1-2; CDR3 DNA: TGTGCCAGCAGCTATGGACAGGCTTATGGCTACACCTTC; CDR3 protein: CASSYGQAYGYTF
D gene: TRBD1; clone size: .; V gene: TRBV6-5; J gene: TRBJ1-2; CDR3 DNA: TGTGCCAGCAGTTACGGGACAGGGGCGATCAACTATGGCTACACCTTC; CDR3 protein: CASSYGTGAINYGYTF
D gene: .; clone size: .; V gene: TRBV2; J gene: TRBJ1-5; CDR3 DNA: TGTGCCAGCAGTGAGCGCGGGGAGCCCCAGCATTTT; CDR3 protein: CASSERGEPQHF
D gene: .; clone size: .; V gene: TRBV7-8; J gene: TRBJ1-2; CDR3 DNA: TGTGCCAGCAGCCTCTCCAGGGGAATATTGTATGGCTACACCTTC; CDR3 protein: CASSLSRGILYGYTF
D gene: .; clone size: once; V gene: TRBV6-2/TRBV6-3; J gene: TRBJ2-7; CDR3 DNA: TGTGCCAGCAGTCTCCACCTATTCGAGACAGTAAACTACGAGCAGTACTTC; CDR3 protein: CASSLHLFETVNYEQYF
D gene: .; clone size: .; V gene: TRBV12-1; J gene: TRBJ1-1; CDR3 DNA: TGTGCCAGCAGCTCCACAGGGGCTGAAGCTTTCTTT; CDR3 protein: CASSSTGAEAFF
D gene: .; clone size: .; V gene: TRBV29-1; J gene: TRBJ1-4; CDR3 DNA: TGCAGCGTTGAAGTGGGCAGGGTGGGTGAAAAACTGTTTTTT; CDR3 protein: CSVEVGRVGEKLFF
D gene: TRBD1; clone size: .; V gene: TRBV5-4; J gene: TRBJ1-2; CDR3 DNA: TGTGCCAGCAGCCCGGAGGGGGCGCCCATAAGTGACTATGGCTACACCTTC; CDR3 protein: CASSPEGAPISDYGYTF
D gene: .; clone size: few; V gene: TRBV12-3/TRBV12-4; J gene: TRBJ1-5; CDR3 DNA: TGTGCCAGCAGTTTGGGCAGGGGTCCGCCCCAGCATTTT; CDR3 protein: CASSLGRGPPQHF
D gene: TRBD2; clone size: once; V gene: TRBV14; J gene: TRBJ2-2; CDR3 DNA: TGTGCCAGCAGCCAAGATCCTAGCGGGAGGTGGTCCACCGGGGAGCTGTTTTTT; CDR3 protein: CASSQDPSGRWSTGELFF
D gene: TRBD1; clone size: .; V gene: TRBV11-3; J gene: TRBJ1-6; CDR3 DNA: TGTGCCAGCAGCTTAGGACAGGGCCTTGGGGGCCTCCACTTT; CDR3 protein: CASSLGQGLGGLHF
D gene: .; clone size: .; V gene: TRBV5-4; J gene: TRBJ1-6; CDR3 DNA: TGTGCCTCGTCCACAGGCCTAAACTCCCATTCACCCCTCCACTTT; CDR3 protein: CASSTGLNSHSPLHF
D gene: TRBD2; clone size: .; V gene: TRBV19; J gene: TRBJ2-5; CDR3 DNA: TGTGCCAGTAGTACGGCGGGAGTGACTCAAGAGACCCAGTACTTC; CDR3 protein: CASSTAGVTQETQYF
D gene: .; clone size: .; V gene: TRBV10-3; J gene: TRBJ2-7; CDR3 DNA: TGTGCCAGCACCCCCTGGGGGGAGTTCGACGAGCAGTACTTC; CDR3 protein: CASTPWGEFDEQYF
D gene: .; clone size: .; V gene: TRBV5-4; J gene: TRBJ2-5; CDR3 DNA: TGTGCCAGCAGTCCGACCGGGACTGGGAAAGAGACCCAGTACTTC; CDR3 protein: CASSPTGTGKETQYF
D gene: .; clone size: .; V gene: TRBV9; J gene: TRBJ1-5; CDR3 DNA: TGTGCCAGCAGCGCCCTCAGAGGGGGGCCCCAGCATTTT; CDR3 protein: CASSALRGGPQHF
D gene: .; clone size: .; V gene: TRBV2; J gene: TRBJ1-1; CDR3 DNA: TGTGCCAGCAGTCTTCAGGAACACACTGAAGCTTTCTTT; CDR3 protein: CASSLQEHTEAFF
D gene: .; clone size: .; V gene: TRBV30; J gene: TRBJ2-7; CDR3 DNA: TGTGCCTGGAATCGGGGATCCTACGAGCAGTACTTC; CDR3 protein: CAWNRGSYEQYF
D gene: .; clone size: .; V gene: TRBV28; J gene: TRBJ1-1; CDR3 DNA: TGTGCCAGCAGTTCCGGGGTTACTGAAGCTTTCTTT; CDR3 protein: CASSSGVTEAFF
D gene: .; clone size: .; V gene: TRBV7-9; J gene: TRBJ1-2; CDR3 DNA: TGTGCCAGCAGCTTAGCGGGAGGGGAATTAGCGCATGGCTACACCTTC; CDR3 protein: CASSLAGGELAHGYTF
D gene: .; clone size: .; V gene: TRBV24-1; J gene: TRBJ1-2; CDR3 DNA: TGTGCCACCAGTGATTGGGAGGCGAAAGGCTACACCTTC; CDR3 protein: CATSDWEAKGYTF
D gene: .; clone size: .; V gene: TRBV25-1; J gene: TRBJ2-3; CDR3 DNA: TGTGCCAGCAGTGACCCTTCGGGAAATACGCAGTATTTT; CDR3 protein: CASSDPSGNTQYF
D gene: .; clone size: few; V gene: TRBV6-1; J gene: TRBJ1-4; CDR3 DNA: TGTGCCAGCAGTGACGGGGAGATTGAAAAACTGTTTTTT; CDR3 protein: CASSDGEIEKLFF
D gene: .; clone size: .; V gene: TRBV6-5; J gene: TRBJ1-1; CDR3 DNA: TGTGCCAGCAGTTACTCGACCGGGACTGAAGCTTTCTTT; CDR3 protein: CASSYSTGTEAFF
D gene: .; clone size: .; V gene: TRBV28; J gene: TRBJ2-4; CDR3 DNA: TGTGCCAGCAGTGTATCAAAAAACATTCAGTACTTC; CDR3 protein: CASSVSKNIQYF
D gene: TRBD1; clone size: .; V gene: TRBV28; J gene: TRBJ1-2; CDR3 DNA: TGTGCCAGCAGTTCGACAGGGGGGAACTATGGCTACACCTTC; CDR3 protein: CASSSTGGNYGYTF
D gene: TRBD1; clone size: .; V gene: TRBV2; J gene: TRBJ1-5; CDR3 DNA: TGTGCCAGCAGCGGGACAGGTAATCAGCCCCAGCATTTT; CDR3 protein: CASSGTGNQPQHF
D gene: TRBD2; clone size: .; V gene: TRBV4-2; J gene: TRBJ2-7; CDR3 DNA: TGTGCCAGCAGTATTAGCGGGGAGTCCTACGAGCAGTACTTC; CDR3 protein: CASSISGESYEQYF
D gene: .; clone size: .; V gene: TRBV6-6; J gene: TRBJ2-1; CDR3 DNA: TGTGCCAGCAGTTACCGGGAGAATGAGCAGTTCTTC; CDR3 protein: CASSYRENEQFF
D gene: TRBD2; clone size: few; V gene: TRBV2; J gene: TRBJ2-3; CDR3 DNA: TGTGCCAGCAGTGAGTGGCGGGGGAGAGATACGCAGTATTTT; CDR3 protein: CASSEWRGRDTQYF
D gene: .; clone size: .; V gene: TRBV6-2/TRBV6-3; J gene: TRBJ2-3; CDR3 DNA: TGTGCCAGCAGTTACGGAGACAGTGGTGTAGCAGATACGCAGTATTTT; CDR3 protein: CASSYGDSGVADTQYF